The T cell receptor beta chain under discussion was sequenced for a study of blood T cell repertoires in COVID-19 (dated by TCRdb to the early 2020s). Some background on the complete study: The collaborator samples originated in the United States, Italy and Spain and spanned the acute and convalescent phases of COVID-19. The prospective study material was composed of cDNA or gDNA derived from T cells, B-cell-depleted T cells, or PBMCs. The dataset comprised deeply sampled blood TCRbeta repertoires from subjects exposed to, actively infected with, or recovered from COVID-19. A freely available public database, intended as a resource for researchers studying the immune response to SARS-CoV-2, is where the repertoires were released. Samples came from the ongoing ImmuneRACE study (first 160 participants) plus 1,254 subjects from 6 global collaborators. Sample metadata almost always included a de-identified subject ID, COVID-19 status, age in years and sex. HLA class I and class II types, where available, came from metadata supplied by the sample provider rather than from assay-based typing.

Concerning this clone: It has no known antigen specificity. One base away there is no much larger clone; base qualities are not given.

Enrolling through a virtual design, the prospective study's participants ranged in age from about 18 to 89 years and lived across approximately 25 United States geographic areas. To assign participants to cohorts, the prospective study relied on clinical history that participants themselves reported in a screening survey and a study questionnaire. In the prospective study, mobile phlebotomists collected whole blood, serum and a nasopharyngeal or oropharyngeal swab from each participant. Participants in the prospective study had the option to provide additional blood draws and questionnaires over a roughly 2-month period. Prospective study blood samples were shipped either frozen or at room temperature before DNA extraction. The immunoSEQ Assay, a bias-controlled multiplex PCR, was used to amplify TCRbeta CDR3 regions from genomic DNA. Concerning the study's data processing: The number of nucleated cells in each sample was estimated by amplification of reference gene primers within the assay. Sequence reads were collapsed and filtered to measure the absolute abundance of every unique TCRbeta CDR3 rearrangement. For each sample, productive Simpson clonality was calculated as the square root of Simpson's diversity index over productive rearrangements. Held by TCRdb, this immuneACCESS table contains in-frame sequences only and omits some clones. Under half of the omission traces to an unresolved V gene where checked; the cause of the rest is unknown. That table furnishes V, J and clone size, whereas the DNA furnished D and trimming. Counted in this sample were over 350,000 clones; around 89% of them appeared once. The top ten constitute 0.97% of the sample.

The investigation overall reported the following: How much clinical and demographic metadata was included differed by source and by participant, and the metadata was provided uncurated.

The CDR3 runs 15 amino acids, cysteine and phenylalanine included. The DNA shown is the 45-base CDR3, in frame from base 1. V drops 1 base and J drops 4 bases, leaving 14 bases in between. The germline V gene provides CDR1 LGHNA and CDR2 YSLEER. Sequencing was performed on PBMCs or T cells enriched from blood (not recorded which). The TCR was taken from a woman between 25 and 40 years old with acute COVID-19. The V and J genes are TRBV4-3 and TRBJ2-7; D gene: possibly TRBD2, on 5 matching bases. The DNA reads TGCGCCAGCAGCCAAGGGTGGCCACTAGATTACGAGCAGTACTTC. This gives the protein CASSQGWPLDYEQYF.